Listed below are T cell receptor beta chains from one sample, sequenced in a study of cytomegalovirus exposure and HLA in healthy donors. The assay was immunoSEQ multiplex PCR, and TCRdb's table has in-frame clones only and misses some. Of 130,000 or so clones detected, 65% to 85% appear once; the ten largest clones hold 2.5% to 3.5%. The sequencing sample was made of PBMCs. These receptors all stem from a middle-aged woman in good health and CMV-seropositive. Each CDR3 is given with its conserved first and last residue. The D gene is left open where the match is weak. Only some rows state a clone size, as once, few, many or a class for expanded clones.

cdr3_nt: TGCAGCGCGACCCGGGACACTGAAGCTTTCTTT
cdr3_aa: CSATRDTEAFF
clone_size: .
v_call: TRBV29-1
j_call: TRBJ1-1
d_call: .

cdr3_nt: TGTGCCAGCAGCCCACAGGGGGATCAGCCCCAGCATTTT
cdr3_aa: CASSPQGDQPQHF
clone_size: .
v_call: TRBV7-9
j_call: TRBJ1-5
d_call: TRBD1

cdr3_nt: TGTGCCAGCAGTTCGACAGGGCCCTACGAGCAGTACTTC
cdr3_aa: CASSSTGPYEQYF
clone_size: .
v_call: TRBV28
j_call: TRBJ2-7
d_call: TRBD1

cdr3_nt: TGTGCCAGCAGCCCGGACAGGGGGCTTAACACTGAAGCTTTCTTT
cdr3_aa: CASSPDRGLNTEAFF
clone_size: .
v_call: TRBV7-3
j_call: TRBJ1-1
d_call: TRBD1

cdr3_nt: TGCGCCAGCAGCGTCCGGGTTCCGCGCACAGATACGCAGTATTTT
cdr3_aa: CASSVRVPRTDTQYF
clone_size: .
v_call: TRBV5-1
j_call: TRBJ2-3
d_call: .

cdr3_nt: TGTGCCAGCAGCTTGGCCCATAGGGGGATCAGCGAGCAGTACTTC
cdr3_aa: CASSLAHRGISEQYF
clone_size: .
v_call: TRBV5-4
j_call: TRBJ2-7
d_call: .

cdr3_nt: TGCGCCAGCAGCCTGGGACTAGCGGGAGGGGGATTCTACGAGCAGTACTTC
cdr3_aa: CASSLGLAGGGFYEQYF
clone_size: .
v_call: TRBV4-3
j_call: TRBJ2-7
d_call: TRBD2

cdr3_nt: TGTGCCAGCAGCTTTCGAGCCGACACTGAAGCTTTCTTT
cdr3_aa: CASSFRADTEAFF
clone_size: .
v_call: TRBV7-2
j_call: TRBJ1-1
d_call: .

cdr3_nt: TGTGCCAGTAGTTCCAATCCGGGACAGGGTTCGTACGGCACTGAAGCTTTCTTT
cdr3_aa: CASSSNPGQGSYGTEAFF
clone_size: .
v_call: TRBV19
j_call: TRBJ1-1
d_call: TRBD1

cdr3_nt: TGCGCCAGCAGCCAAGATGGTACTAGTGCGAATGAGCAGTTCTTC
cdr3_aa: CASSQDGTSANEQFF
clone_size: .
v_call: TRBV4-3
j_call: TRBJ2-1
d_call: .

cdr3_nt: TGTGCCAGCAGCTTAATCGGGGGGCGAGGTGGCTACACCTTC
cdr3_aa: CASSLIGGRGGYTF
clone_size: once
v_call: TRBV7-9
j_call: TRBJ1-2
d_call: .

cdr3_nt: TGTGCCAGCAGCGTAGGGGGACAGGCGACGGATTCACCCCTCCACTTT
cdr3_aa: CASSVGGQATDSPLHF
clone_size: .
v_call: TRBV9
j_call: TRBJ1-6
d_call: TRBD1